Listed here are 27 T cell receptor beta chains from one sample, sequenced in a study of monozygotic twins with inflammatory bowel disease. After re-calling the 5' RACE reads, TCRdb lists one entry per CDR3 protein, DNA absent. Recorded for this sample: approximately 400,000 distinct CDR3 sequences. The sequencing input was blood. The source is a human donor with ulcerative colitis or Crohn's disease, or a healthy co-twin of an affected twin (not recorded which).

This chain uses TRBV20-1 with TRBJ1-1. This CDR3 contains 12 residues. Germline assignment: CDR1 DFQATT and CDR2 SNEGSKA (reference sequence). This chain's CDR3 is CSARRTNTEAFF.

The V call is TRBV4-1, the J call TRBJ2-5; with no DNA, the TCRdb D assignment of TRBD1 cannot be verified. The CDR3 is 16 residues long. Germline V lookup: CDR1 MGHRA, CDR2 YSYEKL. The CDR3: CASSQGDRGQGETQYF.

The CDR3 is CSAFVGGQETQYF. This chain links TRBV20-1 with TRBJ2-5. Germline V lookup: CDR1 DFQATT, CDR2 SNEGSKA (reference sequence). CDR3 size: 13 residues.

The J gene is TRBJ2-5, the V gene TRBV7-9; without DNA, the TCRdb call of TRBD2 cannot be checked. Germline assignment: CDR1 SEHNR and CDR2 FQNEAQ (reference sequence). This CDR3 is built from 14 residues. The CDR3: CASSLLQEGETQYF.

The CDR3 spells CASSQDVNTGELFF. The V and J genes are TRBV3-1 and TRBJ2-2. The CDR3 totals 14 residues. The germline V gene encodes CDR1 LGHDT and CDR2 YNNKEL (reference sequence).

The CDR3 sequence: CASSQDPRAPYNEQFF. The chain links TRBV4-3 to TRBJ2-1; TCRdb returns TRBD1, unconfirmable since there is no DNA. This CDR3 has 16 amino acids. CDR1 and CDR2 from the germline V gene are LGHNA and YSLEER.

This chain uses TRBV6-1 with TRBJ2-7; TCRdb proposes TRBD1, but this gene call is untestable without DNA. This CDR3 spans 15 amino acids. Germline V gene data show CDR1 as MNHNS and CDR2 as SASEGT. The chain's CDR3 is CASKSSQGPRNEQYF.

The rearrangement uses TRBV6-2 or TRBV6-3 and TRBJ2-1; TCRdb calls TRBD2, which cannot be checked without DNA. Per the germline V gene, CDR1 is MNHEY and CDR2 is SVGEGT. The CDR3 covers 12 residues. This CDR3 reads CASWEGAGEQFF.

The V call is TRBV7-9, the J call TRBJ1-1; TCRdb picks TRBD1, but there is no DNA to check that call. The CDR3 spans 15 residues. Germline V CDR1 and CDR2: SEHNR, FQNEAQ (reference sequence). This CDR3 is CASSLMSGRDTEAFF. Combining the CDR3 with reference TRBV7-9 and TRBJ1-1 gives the whole variable domain DTGVSQNPRHKITKRGQNVTFRCDPISEHNRLYWYRQTLGQGPEFLTYFQNEAQLEKSRLLSDRFSAERPKGSFSTLEIQRTEQGDSAMYLCASSLMSGRDTEAFFGQGTRLTVV.

This chain connects TRBV3-1 to TRBJ1-3; without DNA, the TCRdb call of TRBD1 cannot be checked. The CDR3 runs to 15 residues. Germline V gene lookup returns CDR1 LGHDT and CDR2 YNNKEL (reference sequence). The CDR3 protein is CASSQGQGFGNTIYF. The full variable domain, with the rest looked up from reference TRBV3-1 and TRBJ1-3, is DTAVSQTPKYLVTQMGNDKSIKCEQNLGHDTMYWYKQDSKKFLKIMFSYNNKELIINETVPNRFSPKSPDKAHLNLHINSLELGDSAVYFCASSQGQGFGNTIYFGEGSWLTVV.

The gene calls are TRBV5-1 and TRBJ2-7; the TRBD1 assignment by TCRdb is unverifiable without DNA. Looked up from germline, CDR1 is SGHRS and CDR2 is YFSETQ. CDR3 length: 15 residues. Here the CDR3 reads CASSLRPGTDYEQYF.

The V and J genes are TRBV6-5 and TRBJ2-7; TCRdb's D call, TRBD1, is unchecked because there is no DNA. The CDR3 length is 12 residues. Germline assignment: CDR1 MNHEY and CDR2 SVGAGI. CDR3 residues: CASQGSSYEQYF.

The V and J genes are TRBV5-4 and TRBJ2-7. In germline, CDR1 is SGHNT, CDR2 YYREEE (reference sequence). The CDR3 is made up of 14 amino acids. CDR3 protein: CASSFGSLRDEQYF.

The J gene is TRBJ2-5, the V gene TRBV7-9; TCRdb's D call, TRBD1, is unchecked because there is no DNA. CDR1 and CDR2 from the germline V gene are SEHNR and FQNEAQ (reference sequence). This CDR3 region has 15 residues. CDR3 sequence reads: CASSLVGDGQETQYF.

The chain carries TRBV5-1 and TRBJ2-7. This CDR3 has 13 amino acids. The germline gives CDR1 SGHRS, CDR2 YFSETQ. This chain's CDR3 is CASSVDPRDEQYF.

This rearrangement joins TRBV18 to TRBJ2-5. Germline CDR1 KGHSH, CDR2 LQKENI. CDR3 length: 13 residues. The CDR3 here is CASSPPALETQYF. The full variable domain, its missing parts supplied by reference TRBV18 and TRBJ2-5, is NAGVMQNPRHLVRRRGQEARLRCSPMKGHSHVYWYRQLPEEGLKFMVYLQKENIIDESGMPKERFSAEFPKEGPSILRIQQVVRGDSAAYFCASSPPALETQYFGPGTRLLVL.

The chain combines TRBV7-9 with TRBJ1-1; TCRdb returns TRBD1, unconfirmable since there is no DNA. This CDR3 has 14 residues. Looked up from germline, CDR1 is SEHNR and CDR2 is FQNEAQ (reference sequence). The CDR3 reads CASSLGQGETEAFF.

J is TRBJ2-6 and V is TRBV28; there is no DNA to check the TCRdb D call of TRBD1. CDR3 size: 16 residues. Germline lookup yields CDR1 MDHEN and CDR2 SYDVKM. CDR3 in amino acids: CASTRGGAFGANVLTF. The full variable domain, with the rest looked up from reference TRBV28 and TRBJ2-6, is DVKVTQSSRYLVKRTGEKVFLECVQDMDHENMFWYRQDPGLGLRLIYFSYDVKMKEKGDIPEGYSVSREKKERFSLILESASTNQTSMYLCASTRGGAFGANVLTFGAGSRLTVL.

V usage is TRBV20-1 and J usage is TRBJ2-7. The CDR3 runs 12 residues. The germline gives CDR1 DFQATT, CDR2 SNEGSKA (reference sequence). The CDR3 spells CSAREGIYEQYF.

This sequence joins TRBV7-9 and TRBJ1-4; TCRdb's D gene call, TRBD1, goes unchecked for lack of DNA. The CDR3 has 15 amino acids. Germline CDR1 reads SEHNR; CDR2 reads FQNEAQ (reference sequence). The chain's CDR3 is CASSSRQGGDEKLFF.

This chain uses TRBV5-1 with TRBJ2-1; the TCRdb call, TRBD1, lacks DNA for checking. Germline CDR1 reads SGHRS; CDR2 reads YFSETQ. CDR3 length: 15 amino acids. CDR3 protein: CASSMGQGGYNEQFF.

The rearrangement links TRBV12-3 or TRBV12-4 to TRBJ2-1; TCRdb outputs TRBD2, but without DNA this stays unchecked. The CDR3 is made up of 15 amino acids. The CDR3 is CASSLKASGTNEQFF.

The CDR3 reads CASSLDTSGVGNEQFF. The chain joins TRBV7-9 to TRBJ2-1; TCRdb returns TRBD2, unconfirmable since there is no DNA. Germline V CDR1 and CDR2: SEHNR, FQNEAQ (reference sequence). This CDR3 has 16 amino acids.

The rearrangement joins TRBV14 to TRBJ2-1; the TCRdb call, TRBD1, lacks DNA for checking. Germline CDR1 SGHDN, CDR2 FVKESK. The CDR3 has 15 residues. CDR3 in amino acids: CASSQPRDRVNEQFF.

The chain couples TRBV27 to TRBJ2-1; TCRdb lists TRBD1, though no DNA is available to test this call. This CDR3 comprises 14 residues. Germline V gene sequence: CDR1 MNHEY, CDR2 SMNVEV (reference sequence). The CDR3 region is CASSLIVGDNEQFF.

The chain carries TRBV28 and TRBJ2-7; TCRdb returns TRBD1, unconfirmable since there is no DNA. Germline CDR1 and CDR2: MDHEN and SYDVKM. The CDR3 spans 14 residues. The chain's CDR3 is CASRPGSIGYEQYF.

This rearrangement joins TRBV14 to TRBJ1-6; TCRdb's D gene call, TRBD1, goes unchecked for lack of DNA. The CDR3 has 16 amino acids. CDR1 and CDR2 from the germline V gene are SGHDN and FVKESK. The CDR3 sequence is CASSQGPGASNSPLHF.